There are a few counts of the clone carrying this T cell receptor (beta chain). The antigen is unknown. The data are from a study of blood T cells in healthy people across ages. J gave up 8 bases and V 7 bases, and 9 bases lay outside the gene matches. Germline assignment: CDR1 SEHNR and CDR2 FQNEAQ (reference sequence). CDR3 length: 13 residues. Together with a sample-barcoded 5' primer, a J-beta primer mix was included in a second PCR lasting roughly 7 to 11 cycles. Through a template-switch adaptor with 12 random nucleotides, each cDNA molecule received a tag. A single record per CDR3 protein comes from TCRdb applying MiXCR to the 5' RACE reads. The sample yields about 970,000 distinct CDR3 sequences, roughly 50% seen once. Whole-study results and caveats: Naive CD4+ cells and diversity were both higher in long-lived donors than in aged donors. With age, beta diversity per million T cells declined roughly linearly, significantly by 40.

Samples each had at least 5.5 micrograms of total RNA extracted. V usage is TRBV7-9 and J usage is TRBJ1-2, with 8 positions matching TRBD1. The TCR was taken from a woman aged 60-75 years in good health. Material: blood. CDR3 loop: CASNVGQGKGYTF. The CDR3, as DNA: TGTGCCAGCAATGTCGGACAGGGAAAGGGCTACACCTTC.